This T cell receptor (beta chain) was captured by sequencing in a study of T cell responses to AZD1222 COVID-19 vaccine. Overall study results and limits: Elevations in Spike-specific TCR breadth and depth followed administration of two AZD1222 doses. The peak T cell response came first, and repertoires were sampled only after it.

Worth noting for this clone: Its antigen is still unknown.

Germline values: CDR1 LGHNA, CDR2 YSLEER. V was cut by 0 bases and J by 5 bases, with 11 bases left in between. This CDR3 contains 15 residues. Some clones are missing from TCRdb's copy, which holds only in-frame ones; the method was immunoSEQ multiplex PCR. The repertoire has under 120,000 clones, just under 95% of them found once; the top ten carry 2% to 2.5%. This chain links TRBV4-3 with TRBJ1-5; unclear D gene. The material was peripheral blood, obtained on day 0 of AZD1222 vaccination. The sequence was obtained from an adult in good health. The CDR3 DNA is TGCGCCAGCAGCCAAGATTGGAGAGAGGATCAGCCCCAGCATTTT. Translating it yields CASSQDWREDQPQHF.